The 21 T cell receptor beta chains below were found in one sample sequenced in a study of Ad26.COV2.S vaccination and SARS-CoV-2 variants. The treatment here: about 20 received Ad26.COV2.S at low or high dose, single or two shots; roughly 5 received placebo; per-sample allocation not given. All samples were drawn on day 63, counting from the first vaccine or placebo injection. Clones were sequenced by immunoSEQ multiplex PCR, and TCRdb holds only the in-frame ones, with some missing. Here the sample spans some 350,000 clones, under 90% being singletons. The source material was peripheral blood, sampled in a trial of Ad26.COV2.S vaccine versus placebo. Receptor source: a person aged 18-65 years who received the Ad26.COV2.S COVID-19 vaccine or a placebo.

The chain employs TRBV2 and TRBJ1-1; D is perhaps TRBD1 (5 bases). The CDR3 runs to 14 residues. Germline V CDR1 and CDR2: SNHLY, FYNNEI. The V gene lost 4 bases and the J gene lost 5 bases, with 14 bases spanning the gap. In DNA form, the CDR3 reads TGTGCCAGCAGTGGTTTTGGGGGGAGGACTGAAGCTTTCTTT. Protein product: CASSGFGGRTEAFF.

The rearrangement links TRBV2 to TRBJ1-5; D not resolved. The CDR3 is made up of 14 amino acids. Trimming took 9 bases from V and 4 from J, leaving 16 bases between them. The germline gives CDR1 SNHLY, CDR2 FYNNEI. This chain's CDR3 is CASNFDGLNQPQHF. Written as DNA, the CDR3 is TGTGCCAGTAATTTCGACGGGTTGAATCAGCCCCAGCATTTT.

This chain links TRBV7-9 with TRBJ2-4; D not resolved. The germline CDR1 and CDR2 sequences are SEHNR and FQNEAQ (reference sequence). This CDR3 has 19 amino acids. Trimming stripped 5 bases from V and 0 bases from J, with 23 bases between. For the CDR3, the DNA is TGTGCCAGCAGCCTGAGTTGGGCAGGAGACCCCTTAGCCAAAAACATTCAGTACTTC. It encodes CASSLSWAGDPLAKNIQYF. Together with reference TRBV7-9 and TRBJ2-4, the CDR3 gives the full variable domain: DTGVSQNPRHKITKRGQNVTFRCDPISEHNRLYWYRQTLGQGPEFLTYFQNEAQLEKSRLLSDRFSAERPKGSFSTLEIQRTEQGDSAMYLCASSLSWAGDPLAKNIQYFGAGTRLSVL.

A few counts support this clone. The J gene is TRBJ1-1, the V gene TRBV18; no clear D. Trimming took 2 bases from V and 1 from J, leaving 14 bases between them. The length of the CDR3 is 16 residues. Per the germline V gene, CDR1 is KGHSH and CDR2 is LQKENI. The CDR3 DNA is TGTGCCAGCTCACCATCTTTAACAGCCCAGAACACTGAAGCTTTCTTT. Encoded protein: CASSPSLTAQNTEAFF.

The gene calls are TRBV19 and TRBJ1-5; the match to TRBD1 covers 8 bases. V was pared by 8 bases and J by 5 bases, with 8 bases of the junction left unmatched. CDR1 is LNHDA, CDR2 SQIVND, per germline (reference sequence). The CDR3 is 14 residues long. CDR3 region: CASWTGRFHQPQHF. In DNA form, the CDR3 reads TGTGCCAGTTGGACAGGGAGGTTCCATCAGCCCCAGCATTTT.

The chain's CDR3 is CASSFQQGTFNYGYTF. The CDR3, as DNA: TGTGCCAGCAGTTTCCAACAGGGAACTTTTAACTATGGCTACACCTTC. The gene calls are TRBV6-2 or TRBV6-3 and TRBJ1-2, with D possibly TRBD1 on 6 matching bases. The V end was cut by 4 bases, the J end by 1 base, with 16 bases between. The CDR3 spans 16 residues. Germline V gene data show CDR1 as MNHEY and CDR2 as SVGEGT.

V is TRBV7-2 and J is TRBJ2-5; D is unresolved. The V gene's germline CDR1 is SGHTA and CDR2 FQGNSA. The CDR3 spans 15 residues. Trimming took 1 base from V and 0 from J, leaving 9 bases between them. CDR3 sequence reads: CASSLGFDYQETQYF. In DNA, the CDR3 is TGTGCCAGCAGCTTAGGCTTTGATTACCAAGAGACCCAGTACTTC.

The gene calls are TRBV4-1 and TRBJ1-2, with TRBD1 matching 7 bases. CDR1 is MGHRA and CDR2 is YSYEKL in the germline V gene. This CDR3 is built from 17 residues. J gave up 4 bases and V 0 bases, and 11 bases lay outside the gene matches. In DNA, the CDR3 is TGCGCCAGCAGCCAAGAAGGTGGAGGTGGGGACAGCTATGGCTACACCTTC. Translated: CASSQEGGGGDSYGYTF.

This clone was detected only once. This rearrangement joins TRBV11-2 to TRBJ1-1; D ambiguous. Trimming pared 4 bases from V and 5 bases from J, leaving 17 bases between. The CDR3 contains 15 residues. CDR1 is SGHAT, CDR2 FQNNGV, per germline. CDR3 sequence reads: CASSSPTGYGTEAFF. The DNA for the CDR3 is TGTGCCAGCAGCTCCCCCACCGGCTACGGGACTGAAGCTTTCTTT.

With regard to this clone: Different DNA sequences within this sample yield the same CDR3. The V call is TRBV5-4, the J call TRBJ2-5; D ambiguous. The CDR3 consists of 11 residues. Germline V CDR1 and CDR2: SGHNT, YYREEE (reference sequence). V gave up 4 bases and J gave up 2 bases, with 3 bases separating them. CDR3 nucleotides: TGTGCCAGCAGCGTACAAGAGACCCAGTACTTC. Translating gives CASSVQETQYF.

The V call is TRBV29-1, the J call TRBJ2-1; 14 nucleotides agree with TRBD2. J lost 7 bases, V lost 7 bases, and 6 bases had no gene match. The CDR3 is 14 amino acids. Germline CDR1 is SQVTM and CDR2 is ANQGSEA. CDR3 protein: CSARTSGGWNEQFF. CDR3 coding DNA: TGCAGCGCAAGGACTAGCGGGGGGTGGAATGAGCAGTTCTTC.

The chain carries TRBV5-1 and TRBJ2-7; TRBD2 agrees at 7 bases. The CDR3 consists of 14 residues. J was trimmed by 5 bases and V by 5 bases; bases with no gene match: 10. The germline V gene has CDR1 SGHRS and CDR2 YFSETQ. In DNA, the CDR3 is TGCGCCAGCAGAGGGAGGGAATTCAAGGACGAGCAGTACTTC. Protein sequence: CASRGREFKDEQYF. Filled out from reference TRBV5-1 and TRBJ2-7, the complete variable domain reads KAGVTQTPRYLIKTRGQQVTLSCSPISGHRSVSWYQQTPGQGLQFLFEYFSETQRNKGNFPGRFSGRQFSNSRSEMNVSTLELGDSALYLCASRGREFKDEQYFGPGTRLTVT.

This chain uses TRBV5-6 with TRBJ2-1, with no clear D. V was pared by 1 base and J by 0 bases, with 11 bases between. The CDR3 totals 16 residues. Germline CDR1 and CDR2: SGHDT and YYEEEE. This CDR3 reads CASSLQLASSYNEQFF. CDR3 coding DNA: TGTGCCAGCAGCTTGCAACTGGCAAGCTCCTACAATGAGCAGTTCTTC.

The chain combines TRBV5-1 with TRBJ1-2; D call uncertain. The CDR3 is made up of 13 amino acids. Germline lookup yields CDR1 SGHRS and CDR2 YFSETQ. V was shortened by 4 bases and J by 0 bases, with 7 bases between the two germline ends. This chain's CDR3 is CASSAGPNYGYTF. Written as DNA, the CDR3 is TGCGCCAGCAGCGCGGGTCCTAACTATGGCTACACCTTC.

This chain joins TRBV2 and TRBJ1-4; no definite D call. The CDR3 is made up of 13 amino acids. The germline gives CDR1 SNHLY, CDR2 FYNNEI. V was shortened by 4 bases and J by 7 bases, with 10 bases between the two germline ends. The CDR3: CASSVIQVEKLFF. The CDR3 coding sequence is TGTGCCAGCAGTGTAATCCAGGTTGAAAAACTGTTTTTT.

The sample holds one count of this clone. The V and J genes are TRBV7-3 and TRBJ2-3; 11 positions match TRBD2. The CDR3 is made up of 16 amino acids. Germline values: CDR1 SGHTA, CDR2 FQGTGA. Losses at the gene ends were 5 bases for V and 6 bases for J; bases not matched to a gene: 10. In DNA, the CDR3 is TGTGCCAGCAGCAGGCGGACTAGCGGGTTTAGGGATACGCAGTATTTT. This gives the protein CASSRRTSGFRDTQYF.

This chain uses TRBV12-3 or TRBV12-4 with TRBJ2-1, with D possibly being TRBD1 or TRBD2 (6 bases each). This CDR3 region has 13 residues. The V gene lost 8 bases and the J gene lost 5 bases, with 13 bases spanning the gap. CDR3 protein: CASSGGFHNEQFF. For the CDR3, the DNA is TGTGCCAGCTCCGGGGGCTTCCACAATGAGCAGTTCTTC.

The V call is TRBV28, the J call TRBJ1-1; TRBD1 matches at 7 bases. V trimming: 8 bases; J trimming: 5 bases; junction bases outside the gene matches: 17. This CDR3 region has 16 residues. CDR1 is MDHEN, CDR2 SYDVKM, per germline. The CDR3 region has the DNA TGTGCCAGCGGCATCACACAGGGGATTGGCGTGACTGAAGCTTTCTTT. Translation: CASGITQGIGVTEAFF.

V usage is TRBV25-1 and J usage is TRBJ1-1; 7 bases match TRBD1. The CDR3 runs 15 residues. With V trimmed by 6 bases and J by 0 bases, 7 bases remained unmatched. The germline CDR1 and CDR2 sequences are MGHDK and SYGVNS. In DNA form, the CDR3 reads TGTGCCAGCAGCGAGACAGGGACAATGAACACTGAAGCTTTCTTT. The encoded protein is CASSETGTMNTEAFF.

The rearrangement uses TRBV20-1 and TRBJ2-1; D is possibly TRBD2 (6 bases). The CDR3 has 15 residues. Germline CDR1 reads DFQATT; CDR2 reads SNEGSKA (reference sequence). Trimming shortened V by 3 bases and J by 4 bases, and 16 bases separated the two germline ends. The CDR3 here is CSASAGASVYNEQFF. CDR3 nucleotide sequence: TGCAGTGCTAGTGCTGGGGCTAGCGTATACAATGAGCAGTTCTTC.

The J gene is TRBJ1-4, the V gene TRBV7-9; no clear D. CDR3 size: 14 residues. The V end was cut by 2 bases, the J end by 6 bases, with 10 bases between. Per the germline V gene, CDR1 is SEHNR and CDR2 is FQNEAQ (reference sequence). The CDR3, as DNA: TGTGCCAGCAGCTTAAAAGACTCAGATGAAAAACTGTTTTTT. Protein product: CASSLKDSDEKLFF.